The rows below give T cell receptor beta chains drawn from one sample of a study of shared clonotypes between healthy human individuals. The method was immunoSEQ multiplex PCR; TCRdb's version includes in-frame clones alone and lacks a portion of them. The table lists hundreds of thousands of clones, around 73% of them singletons. The sequencing sample was made of memory CD4+ T cells sorted from blood. The source is a woman younger than 45 in good health. Each CDR3 is given with its conserved first and last residue. The order of the fields is D gene, J gene, V gene, clone size, CDR3 DNA, CDR3 protein. D genes are given only for firm matches. Rows may omit the clone size; those that give it use once, few, many or a size class.

D gene: TRBD1
J gene: TRBJ2-2
V gene: TRBV28
clone size: .
CDR3 DNA: TGTGCCAGCAGTTCAGTAGGGACAGCGAACACCGGGGAGCTGTTTTTT
CDR3 protein: CASSSVGTANTGELFF

D gene: TRBD1
J gene: TRBJ1-4
V gene: TRBV6-1
clone size: .
CDR3 DNA: TGTGCCAGCAGTGGGGGACAGGGGGCGTTAACTAATGAAAAACTGTTTTTT
CDR3 protein: CASSGGQGALTNEKLFF

D gene: TRBD2
J gene: TRBJ2-1
V gene: TRBV7-9
clone size: few
CDR3 DNA: TGTGCCAGCAGCTTAGCGGGGACTAGCGGGAGATATGAGCAGTTCTTC
CDR3 protein: CASSLAGTSGRYEQFF

D gene: TRBD1
J gene: TRBJ2-1
V gene: TRBV7-2
clone size: few
CDR3 DNA: TGTGCCAGCAGTACAGGGGTATTAGTTTACAATGAGCAGTTCTTC
CDR3 protein: CASSTGVLVYNEQFF

D gene: .
J gene: TRBJ2-7
V gene: TRBV9
clone size: few
CDR3 DNA: TGTGCCAGCAGCGTAGAGGAAGGTTCATTTTACGAGCAGTACTTC
CDR3 protein: CASSVEEGSFYEQYF

D gene: .
J gene: TRBJ1-2
V gene: TRBV6-1
clone size: .
CDR3 DNA: TGTGCCAGCAGTGAAGCCTTTCTCGGTGGCTACACCTTC
CDR3 protein: CASSEAFLGGYTF

D gene: .
J gene: TRBJ1-1
V gene: TRBV4-1
clone size: few
CDR3 DNA: TGCGCCAGCAAAGAGTGGGGGGGGAACACTGAAGCTTTCTTT
CDR3 protein: CASKEWGGNTEAFF

D gene: .
J gene: TRBJ1-2
V gene: TRBV7-9
clone size: few
CDR3 DNA: TGTGCCAGCAGATCTCCCGGGTCAGGCTACACCTTC
CDR3 protein: CASRSPGSGYTF

D gene: TRBD1
J gene: TRBJ1-2
V gene: TRBV30
clone size: few
CDR3 DNA: TGTGCCTGGAGTCCTCCGGGACAGTCTAACTATGGCTACACCTTC
CDR3 protein: CAWSPPGQSNYGYTF

D gene: TRBD1
J gene: TRBJ2-7
V gene: TRBV5-8
clone size: .
CDR3 DNA: TGTGCCAGCAGCCAGGGGGATGGAGTACGCTACGAGCAGTACTTC
CDR3 protein: CASSQGDGVRYEQYF

D gene: .
J gene: TRBJ2-3
V gene: TRBV4-2
clone size: many
CDR3 DNA: TGTGCCAGCAGCCATGCTGACCCGGGAGACACAGATACGCAGTATTTT
CDR3 protein: CASSHADPGDTDTQYF

D gene: TRBD1
J gene: TRBJ2-2
V gene: TRBV5-1
clone size: .
CDR3 DNA: TGCGCCAGCAGCTCCCAGGGGGCGCAAACCGGGGAGCTGTTTTTT
CDR3 protein: CASSSQGAQTGELFF

D gene: TRBD2
J gene: TRBJ2-7
V gene: TRBV27
clone size: once
CDR3 DNA: TGTGCCAGCAGACTTATAGCGGGGGGCCCCTACGAGCAGTACTTC
CDR3 protein: CASRLIAGGPYEQYF

D gene: TRBD2
J gene: TRBJ2-3
V gene: TRBV7-9
clone size: .
CDR3 DNA: TGTGCCAGCAGCTTACGAACTAGCGGGAGTGTCCATACGCAGTATTTT
CDR3 protein: CASSLRTSGSVHTQYF

D gene: TRBD1
J gene: TRBJ1-6
V gene: TRBV28
clone size: once
CDR3 DNA: TGTGCCAGCAGTTTCTCCGACAGGGAAGCTTCACCCCTCCACTTT
CDR3 protein: CASSFSDREASPLHF

D gene: TRBD1
J gene: TRBJ1-2
V gene: TRBV10-3
clone size: .
CDR3 DNA: TGTGCCATCAGTAGACAGGGTATGTCTGGCTACACCTTC
CDR3 protein: CAISRQGMSGYTF

D gene: TRBD1
J gene: TRBJ1-2
V gene: TRBV29-1
clone size: .
CDR3 DNA: TGCAGCGTTGAAGATCGCGGGACAGGGCCCCCTAACTATGGCTACACCTTC
CDR3 protein: CSVEDRGTGPPNYGYTF

D gene: TRBD2
J gene: TRBJ2-1
V gene: TRBV29-1
clone size: once
CDR3 DNA: TGCAGCGTTTGGCTAGCGGGAGCAGGGTCCTACAATGAGCAGTTCTTC
CDR3 protein: CSVWLAGAGSYNEQFF

D gene: TRBD2
J gene: TRBJ2-1
V gene: TRBV19
clone size: once
CDR3 DNA: TGTGCCAGTATGAGTACTAGCGGGATCGTCAATGAGCAGTTCTTC
CDR3 protein: CASMSTSGIVNEQFF

D gene: .
J gene: TRBJ1-5
V gene: TRBV5-6
clone size: .
CDR3 DNA: TGTGCCAGCAGCTTGGGAGCTTATAGCAATCAGCCCCAGCATTTT
CDR3 protein: CASSLGAYSNQPQHF

D gene: .
J gene: TRBJ2-7
V gene: TRBV7-3
clone size: .
CDR3 DNA: TGTGCCAGCAGCTTAAATGGCGAGCAGTACTTC
CDR3 protein: CASSLNGEQYF

D gene: TRBD2
J gene: TRBJ2-2
V gene: TRBV5-4
clone size: .
CDR3 DNA: TGTGCCAGCAGCGTAGCGGGAGGCGCGAACACCGGGGAGCTGTTTTTT
CDR3 protein: CASSVAGGANTGELFF

D gene: .
J gene: TRBJ2-5
V gene: TRBV6-5
clone size: few
CDR3 DNA: TGTGCCAGCAGTTATCAAGAGACCCAGTACTTC
CDR3 protein: CASSYQETQYF

D gene: .
J gene: TRBJ1-1
V gene: TRBV5-1
clone size: once
CDR3 DNA: TGCGCCAGCAGCTTATCGACAGGCTTAATCGCTGAAGCTTTCTTT
CDR3 protein: CASSLSTGLIAEAFF

D gene: .
J gene: TRBJ2-3
V gene: TRBV20-1
clone size: .
CDR3 DNA: TGCAGTGCCCCAGGCCCAGATACGCAGTATTTT
CDR3 protein: CSAPGPDTQYF

D gene: .
J gene: TRBJ1-1
V gene: TRBV28
clone size: .
CDR3 DNA: TGTGCCAGCAGGTCCGGGCGGACTCTGCCGTACACTGAAGCTTTCTTT
CDR3 protein: CASRSGRTLPYTEAFF

D gene: .
J gene: TRBJ1-5
V gene: TRBV28
clone size: few
CDR3 DNA: TGTGCCAGCAGAACCCGATCCTTTCGGTCGAATCAGCCCCAGCATTTT
CDR3 protein: CASRTRSFRSNQPQHF

D gene: .
J gene: TRBJ2-6
V gene: TRBV5-4
clone size: few
CDR3 DNA: TGTGCCAGCAGATGGGACTGGAGTTCTGGGGCCAACGTCCTGACTTTC
CDR3 protein: CASRWDWSSGANVLTF

D gene: .
J gene: TRBJ2-1
V gene: TRBV7-9
clone size: .
CDR3 DNA: TGTGCCAGCAGCTCATATAGCGGCCGCGTCCTCCATGAGCAGTTCTTC
CDR3 protein: CASSSYSGRVLHEQFF

D gene: TRBD2
J gene: TRBJ2-3
V gene: TRBV4-1
clone size: .
CDR3 DNA: TGCGCCAGCAGCCAAGGGCCCAACGGACTAGGAGATACGCAGTATTTT
CDR3 protein: CASSQGPNGLGDTQYF

D gene: .
J gene: TRBJ1-3
V gene: TRBV5-1
clone size: few
CDR3 DNA: TGCGCCAGCAGCCGAGAGTTCTTGAGCTCTGGAAACACCATATATTTT
CDR3 protein: CASSREFLSSGNTIYF

D gene: TRBD2
J gene: TRBJ2-6
V gene: TRBV18
clone size: .
CDR3 DNA: TGTGCCAGCCGGCGGGGGTCGGGGGCCAACGTCCTGACTTTC
CDR3 protein: CASRRGSGANVLTF

D gene: TRBD2
J gene: TRBJ2-1
V gene: TRBV29-1
clone size: many
CDR3 DNA: TGCAGCGTTGAGGCAGCGGGAGGGGGTGAGCAGTTCTTC
CDR3 protein: CSVEAAGGGEQFF

D gene: TRBD1
J gene: TRBJ2-7
V gene: TRBV7-9
clone size: few
CDR3 DNA: TGTGCCAGCAGCGTGACAGGGGACGAGCAGTACTTC
CDR3 protein: CASSVTGDEQYF

D gene: TRBD1
J gene: TRBJ1-1
V gene: TRBV5-6
clone size: .
CDR3 DNA: TGTGCCAGCAGCACGGGACAGGGGAACTCTGAAGCTTTCTTT
CDR3 protein: CASSTGQGNSEAFF

D gene: TRBD1
J gene: TRBJ2-3
V gene: TRBV28
clone size: .
CDR3 DNA: TGTGCCACCAGTGATCCGGGACAGGGTCGAGATACGCAGTATTTT
CDR3 protein: CATSDPGQGRDTQYF

D gene: .
J gene: TRBJ2-3
V gene: TRBV27
clone size: .
CDR3 DNA: TGTGCCAGCAGTTTATCTGGCAGGGGAACTAGCACAGATACGCAGTATTTT
CDR3 protein: CASSLSGRGTSTDTQYF